A single sample is the source of the 12 T cell receptor beta chains below, sequenced in a study of cytomegalovirus exposure and HLA in healthy donors. Generated by immunoSEQ multiplex PCR, the TCRdb table keeps only in-frame clones and is missing some. The table shows 150,000 to 200,000 clones, with about 85% occurring only once. Sequenced input: PBMCs. The receptors were sampled from a man aged 18 to 30 in good health and CMV-seropositive.

The rearrangement links TRBV6-1 to TRBJ1-4, with D possibly TRBD1 on 6 matching bases. Trimming removed 6 bases from V and 5 bases from J, with 10 bases in between. This CDR3 has 13 amino acids. CDR1 is MNHNS and CDR2 is SASEGT in the germline V gene. CDR3 amino acids: CASSPGENEKLFF. In nucleotides, the CDR3 is TGTGCCAGCAGCCCAGGGGAGAATGAAAAACTGTTTTTT.

This chain joins TRBV30 and TRBJ1-2; D uncertain. Germline CDR1 GTSNPN, CDR2 SVGIG (reference sequence). V was pared by 5 bases and J by 0 bases, with 4 bases between. The CDR3 runs to 11 residues. The CDR3 sequence: CAWGPNYGYTF. CDR3 nucleotides: TGTGCCTGGGGCCCTAACTATGGCTACACCTTC.

The rearrangement links TRBV6-1 to TRBJ1-1; D is perhaps TRBD1 (6 bases). This CDR3 has 15 amino acids. The V end lost 2 bases, the J end lost 0 bases, and 10 bases lay between the germline ends. Germline lookup yields CDR1 MNHNS and CDR2 SASEGT. The DNA for the CDR3 is TGTGCCAGCAGTGAATTTACAGGGTTGAACACTGAAGCTTTCTTT. Translated, it gives CASSEFTGLNTEAFF.

The chain links TRBV4-1 to TRBJ1-1; D is perhaps TRBD1 (5 bases). V dropped 6 bases and J dropped 1 base, with 9 bases sitting between them. The CDR3 loop spans 13 amino acids. Looked up from germline, CDR1 is MGHRA and CDR2 is YSYEKL. The CDR3 reads CASSPGWNTEAFF. CDR3 sequence (DNA): TGCGCCAGCAGTCCAGGGTGGAACACTGAAGCTTTCTTT.

V and J are TRBV19 and TRBJ2-5; no clear D gene. The CDR3 has 11 amino acids. The V end lost 3 bases, the J end lost 5 bases, and 4 bases lay between the germline ends. The germline CDR1 and CDR2 sequences are LNHDA and SQIVND (reference sequence). As DNA, the CDR3 is TGTGCCAGTAGTATCTTTGAGACCCAGTACTTC. Its translation: CASSIFETQYF.

Worth noting for this clone: This may come from a read error, since a much larger clone is one base off. The V gene is TRBV9, the J gene TRBJ2-1, with 9 bases matching TRBD2. The V gene end was trimmed by 0 bases and the J gene end by 5 bases; junction bases not matched to a gene: 3. Germline V gene lookup returns CDR1 SGDLS and CDR2 YYNGEE. CDR3 length: 15 amino acids. The DNA of the CDR3 is TGTGCCAGCAGCGTAGGGCTAGCGGGAAACAATGAGCAGTTCTTC. This encodes CASSVGLAGNNEQFF.

The rearrangement joins TRBV5-4 to TRBJ1-2; D remains unclear. V was pared by 1 base and J by 4 bases, with 11 bases between. This CDR3 contains 14 residues. Germline lookup yields CDR1 SGHNT and CDR2 YYREEE (reference sequence). Here the CDR3 reads CASSLSGEAYGYTF. The DNA of the CDR3 is TGTGCCAGCAGCTTGTCTGGGGAGGCCTATGGCTACACCTTC.

The chain joins TRBV4-1 to TRBJ2-2; D possibly corresponds to TRBD2 (6 bases). V shed 3 bases and J shed 1 base, with 9 bases lying between them. Germline CDR1 reads MGHRA; CDR2 reads YSYEKL. This CDR3 region has 15 residues. CDR3 region: CASSHGRGNTGELFF. CDR3 DNA sequence: TGCGCCAGCAGCCACGGGCGGGGGAACACCGGGGAGCTGTTTTTT.

This clone has only one observation. The chain links TRBV7-9 to TRBJ1-2; the D is unclear. The CDR3 runs 14 residues. Germline V gives CDR1 SEHNR, CDR2 FQNEAQ (reference sequence). Deletions cut 0 bases from V and 5 bases from J, with 10 bases between. The DNA for the CDR3 is TGTGCCAGCAGCTTAGCGGGCGCGGGATATGGCTACACCTTC. Its translation is CASSLAGAGYGYTF.

This clone was counted a single time. Compared with germline, one end of the junction differs, possibly owing to a read error. The J gene is TRBJ1-4, the V gene TRBV2, with D possibly TRBD1 on 6 matching bases. This CDR3 spans 15 amino acids. Germline V lookup: CDR1 SNHLY, CDR2 FYNNEI. The CDR3 nucleotides read TGTGCCAGCAATCCACAGGGTTTGGCTAAGGAAAAACTGTTTTTT. As protein: CASNPQGLAKEKLFF.

The chain employs TRBV5-1 and TRBJ2-7; 8 bases are a match to TRBD1. The CDR3 extends over 14 amino acids. Germline V lookup: CDR1 SGHRS, CDR2 YFSETQ. V lost 7 bases to trimming and J lost 6 bases; unmatched junction nucleotides: 12. CDR3 coding DNA: TGCGCCAGCGGCCACGACAGGGGTCATGGCGAGCAGTACTTC. Residues: CASGHDRGHGEQYF.

This rearrangement joins TRBV2 to TRBJ2-7; 8 bases are a match to TRBD1. This CDR3 contains 12 residues. With V trimmed by 4 bases and J by 7 bases, 3 bases remained unmatched. Per the germline V gene, CDR1 is SNHLY and CDR2 is FYNNEI. The CDR3 DNA follows: TGTGCCAGCAGTGGTCGGACAGGGGAGCAGTACTTC. It codes for CASSGRTGEQYF. Using reference TRBV2 and TRBJ2-7 for the parts outside the CDR3, the full variable domain is EPEVTQTPSHQVTQMGQEVILRCVPISNHLYFYWYRQILGQKVEFLVSFYNNEISEKSEIFDDQFSVERPDGSNFTLKIRSTKLEDSAMYFCASSGRTGEQYFGPGTRLTVT.